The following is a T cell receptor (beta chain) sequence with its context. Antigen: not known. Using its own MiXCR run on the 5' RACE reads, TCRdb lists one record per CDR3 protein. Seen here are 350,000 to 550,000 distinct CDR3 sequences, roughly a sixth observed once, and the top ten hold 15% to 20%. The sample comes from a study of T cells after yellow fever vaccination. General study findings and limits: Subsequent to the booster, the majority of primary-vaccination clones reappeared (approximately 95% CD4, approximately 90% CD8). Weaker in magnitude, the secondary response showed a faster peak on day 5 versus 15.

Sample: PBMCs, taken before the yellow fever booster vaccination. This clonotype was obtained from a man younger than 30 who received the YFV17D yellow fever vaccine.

Here the CDR3 reads CSAGLAVGEQFF. The CDR3 DNA is TGCAGCGCGGGGCTAGCGGTGGGGGAGCAGTTCTTC. The genes are TRBV29-1 and TRBJ2-1, with 7 bases lining up with TRBD2. The CDR3 has 12 residues. Per the germline V gene, CDR1 is SQVTM and CDR2 is ANQGSEA. V lost 7 bases, J lost 10 bases, and 10 bases stayed unmatched.